A selection of T cell receptor beta chains follows, all from one sample in a study of T cell repertoires in cytomegalovirus infection. No cognate antigen is known for these TCRs. TCRdb reanalysed the reads using MiXCR and keeps one entry per CDR3 protein. The sample yields approximately 590,000 distinct CDR3 sequences, around 40% seen once. Sequences were derived from cultured PBMCs, sampled from culture after CMV antigen stimulation. Receptor source: a human donor in good health (CMV status not recorded). Some clones in this sample may be carry-over from other donors' samples. Both conserved end residues are part of each CDR3. D genes are given only for firm matches. Only part of the rows carry a size: once, few, many, or a class if the clone is expanded.

TGTGCCAGCAGTCATGACACGCAGTATTTT	CASSHDTQYF	NA	TRBJ2-3	TRBV2	NA
TGTGCCAGCAACCGGGGGGATAGCAATCAGCCCCAGCATTTT	CASNRGDSNQPQHF	few	TRBJ1-5	TRBV12-3/TRBV12-4	NA
TGTGCCAGCAGCGTACGCAACTATGGCTACACCTTC	CASSVRNYGYTF	NA	TRBJ1-2	TRBV9	NA
TGTGCCAGCAGTGTCGGAACCTCCTACGAGCAGTACTTC	CASSVGTSYEQYF	few	TRBJ2-7	TRBV7-2	NA
TGTGCCAGCAGTTACTCTTACAGCCCAGGGCTCGGGTCCTACAATGAGCAGTTCTTC	CASSYSYSPGLGSYNEQFF	once	TRBJ2-1	TRBV6-6	NA
TGTGCCAGCAGTTCGGTCCGTCAGCCCCAGCATTTT	CASSSVRQPQHF	NA	TRBJ1-5	TRBV12-3/TRBV12-4	NA
TGTGCCAGCAGCGTAGGACAGGGGGATCTCTCCTACGAGCAGTACTTC	CASSVGQGDLSYEQYF	few	TRBJ2-7	TRBV9	TRBD1
TGTGCCAGCAGGGGACAGGGGGCCCAGCCCCAGCATTTT	CASRGQGAQPQHF	NA	TRBJ1-5	TRBV12-3/TRBV12-4	TRBD1
TGTGCCAGCAGCTTAGGCTCTAGGGCCAACGTCCTGACTTTC	CASSLGSRANVLTF	NA	TRBJ2-6	TRBV7-9	NA
TGTGCCAGCGGGCAGGGGTTAAGGGCCTACGAGCAGTACTTC	CASGQGLRAYEQYF	NA	TRBJ2-7	TRBV6-5	NA
TGTGCCAGCAGAACAGGAGTAGCTGAAGCTTTCTTT	CASRTGVAEAFF	NA	TRBJ1-1	TRBV25-1	NA
TGTGCCAGCAGTCCTCGGGATTCAGATACGCAGTATTTT	CASSPRDSDTQYF	NA	TRBJ2-3	TRBV11-2	NA
TGCAGTGCTAGAGTCGACAGAGCAACAACTAATGAAAAACTGTTTTTT	CSARVDRATTNEKLFF	few	TRBJ1-4	TRBV20-1	NA
TGTGCCAGCTCACCCCTACCCGGGACTAGCGGGAGGGCCGTCTATGAGCAGTTCTTC	CASSPLPGTSGRAVYEQFF	once	TRBJ2-1	TRBV18	TRBD2
TGTGCCAGCAGCTCCCCTAGCGGGAGGCCACGGAAGTACGAGCAGTACTTC	CASSSPSGRPRKYEQYF	few	TRBJ2-7	TRBV7-8	TRBD2
TGTGCCAGCAGCTTTGGGGAGATACTAGCCAAAAACATTCAGTACTTC	CASSFGEILAKNIQYF	few	TRBJ2-4	TRBV7-9	NA
TGTGCCAGCAGCCTAAGGGGGGCCCTCGCAGATACGCAGTATTTT	CASSLRGALADTQYF	NA	TRBJ2-3	TRBV7-9	NA
TGTGCCAGCAGCTCGCTTGGTGGGGGCAACTACGAGCAGTACTTC	CASSSLGGGNYEQYF	few	TRBJ2-7	TRBV11-2	NA
TGCGCTGCCAGTTCTTCCCCGGGACAGTCCACAGATACGCAGTATTTT	CAASSSPGQSTDTQYF	NA	TRBJ2-3	TRBV10-2	TRBD1
TGTGCCAGCAGTTTGAAGGGTTGGGAGCCCCAGCATTTT	CASSLKGWEPQHF	NA	TRBJ1-5	TRBV12-3/TRBV12-4	NA
TGTGCCACCAGGGGGGAAAAGATGAACACTGAAGCTTTCTTT	CATRGEKMNTEAFF	NA	TRBJ1-1	TRBV19	TRBD1
TGTGCCAGTACACGAATCGGGACTAGCGGACTTCAGGGGGGAGAGACCCAGTACTTC	CASTRIGTSGLQGGETQYF	NA	TRBJ2-5	TRBV11-3	TRBD2
TGTGCCATCAGTGGCCGGGACATGCACTACGAGCAGTACTTC	CAISGRDMHYEQYF	NA	TRBJ2-7	TRBV10-3	NA